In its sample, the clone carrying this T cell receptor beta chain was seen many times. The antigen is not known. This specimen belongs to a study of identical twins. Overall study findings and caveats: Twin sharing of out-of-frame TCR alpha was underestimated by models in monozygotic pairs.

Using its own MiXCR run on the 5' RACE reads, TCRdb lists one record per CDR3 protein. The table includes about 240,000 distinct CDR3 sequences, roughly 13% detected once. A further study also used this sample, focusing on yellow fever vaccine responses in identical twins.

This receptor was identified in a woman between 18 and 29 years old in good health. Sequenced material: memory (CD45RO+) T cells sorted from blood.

CDR3: CASSMDENTEAFF. CDR3 in DNA: TGTGCCAGCAGTATGGACGAGAACACTGAAGCTTTCTTT. The chain recombines TRBV12-3 or TRBV12-4 with TRBJ1-1, with D unclear. This CDR3 is built from 13 residues. Deletions cut 5 bases from V and 1 base from J, with 8 bases between.